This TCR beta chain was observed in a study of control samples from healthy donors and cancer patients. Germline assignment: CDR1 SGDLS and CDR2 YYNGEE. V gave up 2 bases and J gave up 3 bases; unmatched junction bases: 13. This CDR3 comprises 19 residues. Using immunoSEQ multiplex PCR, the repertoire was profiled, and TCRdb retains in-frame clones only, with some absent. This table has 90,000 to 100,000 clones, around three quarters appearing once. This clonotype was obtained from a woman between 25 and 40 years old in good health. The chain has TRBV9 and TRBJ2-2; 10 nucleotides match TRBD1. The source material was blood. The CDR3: CASSVQPHRGTGDTGELFF. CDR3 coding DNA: TGTGCCAGCAGCGTTCAACCCCACAGAGGGACAGGGGACACCGGGGAGCTGTTTTTT.